This is a list of T cell receptor beta chains from one sample in a study of glioma-infiltrating T cells after dendritic cell vaccination. Here immunoSEQ multiplex PCR was the method, and the copy in TCRdb shows in-frame clones only, minus some. The sample contains 95,000 to 110,000 clones, roughly 79% of which appear only once. Sequencing was performed on blood, taken before dendritic cell vaccination. The receptors were sampled from a human donor with glioblastoma. The CDR3 runs from the conserved cysteine through the conserved F or W. D genes are given only for firm matches. Only part of the rows carry a size: once, few, many, or a class if the clone is expanded.

TRBJ1-4 - TRBV6-5 - TGTGCCAGCAGTTATGAGACAGCCGATAATGAAAAACTGTTTTTT CASSYETADNEKLFF
TRBJ1-4 TRBD1 TRBV7-7 - TGTGCTAGCAGCCCGACAGGGAAGGGGGAAAAACTGTTTTTT CASSPTGKGEKLFF
TRBJ1-1 - TRBV6-1 - TGTGCCAGCAGTGGACACAGGAGAGGTTCTAACACTGAAGCTTTCTTT CASSGHRRGSNTEAFF
TRBJ1-1 TRBD1 TRBV30 - TGTGCCTGGAGATACAGGGGGGAACTTGACCCTGAAGCTTTCTTT CAWRYRGELDPEAFF
TRBJ1-1 - TRBV5-4 - TGTGCCAGCAGCCTCGGGACTTTGTTTATGAACACTGAAGCTTTCTTT CASSLGTLFMNTEAFF
TRBJ2-2 - TRBV5-4 few TGTGCCAGCAGCTTCGGACAGATAAACACCGGGGAGCTGTTTTTT CASSFGQINTGELFF
TRBJ2-7 - TRBV5-1 few TGCGCCAGCAGCTTGGCGGACAGCTCCTACGAGCAGTACTTC CASSLADSSYEQYF
TRBJ2-5 - TRBV19 - TGTGCCAGTTCCCGGGTGTCGGAGGAGACCCAGTACTTC CASSRVSEETQYF
TRBJ2-5 TRBD2 TRBV6-5 - TGTGCCAGCAGTCCCAGCGGGGGTGGAAAGACCCAGTACTTC CASSPSGGGKTQYF
TRBJ2-7 - TRBV9 - TGTGCCAGCAGCGGGGTCAGGGGATCCGAGCAGTACTTC CASSGVRGSEQYF
TRBJ2-7 TRBD1 TRBV10-1 few TGCGCCAGCAAGAGACAGGGTCTAAAGCAGTACTTC CASKRQGLKQYF
TRBJ1-2 - TRBV11-3 - TGTGCCAGCAGCTTAGATCCGGACAGCAACTATGGCTACACCTTC CASSLDPDSNYGYTF
TRBJ2-3 TRBD2 TRBV6-1 - TGTGCCAGCAGCGCGACTAGCGGGGGGCGAGATACGCAGTATTTT CASSATSGGRDTQYF
TRBJ1-4 - TRBV10-3 few TGTGCCATCAGCAATGACAGTGAAAAACTGTTTTTT CAISNDSEKLFF
TRBJ1-1 - TRBV4-3 - TGCGCCAGCAGCCAAGTGCCCAGGGCGGACACTGAAGCTTTCTTT CASSQVPRADTEAFF
TRBJ2-7 TRBD1 TRBV5-4 - TGTGCCAGCAGCCAACCCGGGACAGGGGACTACGAGCAGTACTTC CASSQPGTGDYEQYF
TRBJ2-7 TRBD2 TRBV5-1 - TGCGCCAGCAGCCCAGGGACTAGCGAGTACGAGCAGTACTTC CASSPGTSEYEQYF
TRBJ2-3 TRBD2 TRBV30 - TGTGCCTGCCAAAGCGGGGGCGTGGCGGATACGCAGTATTTT CACQSGGVADTQYF
TRBJ1-1 TRBD1 TRBV5-3 few TGTGCCAGAACCTCGATCACAGGGGGAACTGAAGCTTTCTTT CARTSITGGTEAFF
TRBJ2-2 TRBD2 TRBV6-1 - TGTGCCAGCAGTGGGACTAGCGGGGAGGCCGGGGAGCTGTTTTTT CASSGTSGEAGELFF
TRBJ2-1 - TRBV21-1 few TGTGCCAGCAGCAACCCTGAAGTTGCGGGGAGCAAGACTGAGCAGTTCTTC CASSNPEVAGSKTEQFF
TRBJ1-1 - TRBV5-1 - TGCGCCAGCAGCTTGGCCTCCCCTATTAACACTGAAGCTTTCTTT CASSLASPINTEAFF
TRBJ2-7 TRBD2 TRBV5-4 - TGTGCCAGCAGCTTTGCGGGGGGCTCCTACGAGCAGTACTTC CASSFAGGSYEQYF
TRBJ2-5 - TRBV19 - TGTGCCAGTAACGAACAGGGCCCTCAAGAGACCCAGTACTTC CASNEQGPQETQYF
TRBJ1-1 - TRBV5-6 few TGTGCCAGCAGCTTGGATATCGGGGTTGAAGCTTTCTTT CASSLDIGVEAFF
TRBJ1-4 - TRBV27 - TGTGCCAGCAGTTTATGGAGACCGATGGGTCATGAAAAACTGTTTTTT CASSLWRPMGHEKLFF
TRBJ1-5 - TRBV28 - TGTGCCAGCAGTTTATCCGTAAATCAGCCCCAGCATTTT CASSLSVNQPQHF
TRBJ1-3 TRBD1 TRBV18 - TGTGCCAGCTCCCCAGGACAGGGAAAATCTGGAAACACCATATATTTT CASSPGQGKSGNTIYF
TRBJ1-2 - TRBV6-4 - TGTGCCAGCAGTGACTCGGCAGGGGACGGCTACACCTTC CASSDSAGDGYTF
TRBJ1-2 - TRBV4-1 - TGCGCCAGCAGCCAAGATTCGGGACATAACTATGGCTACACCTTC CASSQDSGHNYGYTF
TRBJ1-1 - TRBV10-1 - TGCGCCAGCAGTGAAAACAGGGTAGGCACTGAAGCTTTCTTT CASSENRVGTEAFF
TRBJ1-3 - TRBV5-1 few TGCGCCAGCAGCCAGCAGGTGGGAGGTGGAAACACCATATATTTT CASSQQVGGGNTIYF
TRBJ2-3 - TRBV6-5 - TGTGCCAGCAGGCGGGACAGACCACAGATAAAGCAGTATTTT CASRRDRPQIKQYF
TRBJ1-1 - TRBV20-1 - TGCAGTGGCCGGGGGGTCACTGAAGCTTTCTTT CSGRGVTEAFF
TRBJ2-1 TRBD2 TRBV4-1 - TGCGCCAGCAGCCAAGATCAGCGTAGCGGGGGGATCAATGAGCAGTTCTTC CASSQDQRSGGINEQFF
TRBJ2-1 TRBD1 TRBV10-3 - TGTGCCATCAGTCATGAGTCGGGGGGACAGGGGAGGAATGAGCAGTTCTTC CAISHESGGQGRNEQFF
TRBJ1-2 - TRBV5-5 few TGTGCCAGCAGCATGAACAGGGCCCTCTATGGCTACACCTTC CASSMNRALYGYTF
TRBJ1-6 - TRBV30 few TGTGCCTGGAGTGGGGGACAAGATAATTCACCCCTCCACTTT CAWSGGQDNSPLHF
TRBJ2-7 TRBD1 TRBV19 - TGTGCCAGTAGTCGCGACAGGGATTTCTCCTACGAGCAGTACTTC CASSRDRDFSYEQYF
TRBJ1-2 TRBD1 TRBV14 - TGTGCCAGCAGCCAATACAGGGGGTTGGACTATGGCTACACCTTC CASSQYRGLDYGYTF
TRBJ1-1 - TRBV4-1 - TGCGCCAGCAGCCAAGACCGGACAGTGAACACTGAAGCTTTCTTT CASSQDRTVNTEAFF
TRBJ1-2 - TRBV5-1 - TGCGCCAGCAGCAGGGCTACGGGGAGGCAGACTGGCTACACCTTC CASSRATGRQTGYTF
TRBJ1-2 - TRBV18 - TGTGCCAGCTCAAGGGGTGTAGATGGCTACACCTTC CASSRGVDGYTF
TRBJ1-6 TRBD1 TRBV6-6 - TGTGCCAGCAGTCAGGACAGGTTTTTTTCACCCCTCCACTTT CASSQDRFFSPLHF
TRBJ1-2 - TRBV30 - TGTGCCTGGATGACAGCGTATGGCTACACCTTC CAWMTAYGYTF
TRBJ2-2 - TRBV4-3 - TGCGCCAGCTCCTCGAGGGCTCGCATAAACACCGGGGAGCTGTTTTTT CASSSRARINTGELFF
TRBJ1-6 - TRBV7-7 - TGTGCTAGCAGCTTAGGGGCCAATTCACCCCTCCACTTT CASSLGANSPLHF
TRBJ2-5 - TRBV15 - TGTGCCACCAGCAGAGATCGAGGGAAAGAGACCCAGTACTTC CATSRDRGKETQYF
TRBJ1-1 TRBD1 TRBV19 - TGTGCCAGTAGTAAATGGGACAGACAACTGAACACTGAAGCTTTCTTT CASSKWDRQLNTEAFF
TRBJ1-1 TRBD1 TRBV5-6 - TGTGCCAGCAGCTTGGACAGGGGAGTACGGGCTTTCTTT CASSLDRGVRAFF
TRBJ1-1 TRBD1 TRBV7-2 - TGTGCCAGCAGACTCCGGGACAGGCAGACTGAAGCTTTCTTT CASRLRDRQTEAFF
TRBJ2-3 - TRBV9 - TGTGCCAGCAGCGTAGGAGGGGGGGGCCAAGATACGCAGTATTTT CASSVGGGGQDTQYF